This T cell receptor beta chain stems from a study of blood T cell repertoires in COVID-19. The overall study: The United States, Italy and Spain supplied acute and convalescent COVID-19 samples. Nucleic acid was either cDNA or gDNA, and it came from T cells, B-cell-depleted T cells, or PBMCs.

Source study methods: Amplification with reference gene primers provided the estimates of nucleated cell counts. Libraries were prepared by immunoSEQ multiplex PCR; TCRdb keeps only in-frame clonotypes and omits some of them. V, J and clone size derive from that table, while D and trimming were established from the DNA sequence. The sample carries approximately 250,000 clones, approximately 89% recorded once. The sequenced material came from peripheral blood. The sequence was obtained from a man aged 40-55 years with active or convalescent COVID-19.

CDR3 nucleotides: TGCGCCAGCAGTGAGTCGGGGACTAGCGGGGGGGGCGATACGCAGTATTTT. Protein: CASSESGTSGGGDTQYF. The genes are TRBV10-2 and TRBJ2-3; 16 bases match TRBD2. The CDR3 spans 17 residues. The ends lost 0 bases at V and 6 bases at J; junction bases unmatched: 3. Germline CDR1 WSHSY, CDR2 SAAADI.